These T cell receptor beta chains were read from a single sample in a study of response to subunit inactivated influenza vaccine. MiXCR, applied by TCRdb to the RT-PCR reads, yields one record per CDR3 protein. The sample yields roughly 700,000 distinct CDR3 sequences, more than 11% seen once. The sample consisted of PBMCs from blood, taken 14 to 15 days before vaccination. These receptors were obtained from a middle-aged man who received an inactivated influenza vaccine. Both conserved end residues are part of each CDR3. Each record gives: J gene, clone size, V gene, D gene, CDR3 protein, CDR3 DNA. D genes are given only for firm matches. Clone size is stated in some rows and not others, as once, few, many or a class when expanded.

j_gene: TRBJ2-1
abundance: many
v_gene: TRBV7-8
d_gene: NA
CDR3aa: CASSRRQSYNEQFF
CDR3nt: TGTGCCAGCAGCAGAAGACAGTCCTACAATGAGCAGTTCTTC

j_gene: TRBJ2-2
abundance: few
v_gene: TRBV4-3
d_gene: NA
CDR3aa: CASSQDGTAGGGELFF
CDR3nt: TGCGCCAGCAGCCAAGATGGGACAGCCGGAGGGGGGGAGCTGTTTTTT

j_gene: TRBJ2-1
abundance: few
v_gene: TRBV3-1
d_gene: TRBD2
CDR3aa: CASSPLPNLTSGRAVEQFF
CDR3nt: TGTGCCAGCAGCCCCCTTCCTAACCTAACTAGCGGGAGGGCCGTTGAGCAGTTCTTC

j_gene: TRBJ1-6
abundance: few
v_gene: TRBV20-1
d_gene: NA
CDR3aa: CSARDGSVEYSPLHF
CDR3nt: TGCAGTGCTAGAGATGGCTCCGTCGAATATTCACCCCTCCACTTT

j_gene: TRBJ1-5
abundance: few
v_gene: TRBV27
d_gene: TRBD1
CDR3aa: CASKVGQGHQPQHF
CDR3nt: TGTGCCAGCAAGGTTGGACAGGGGCATCAGCCCCAGCATTTT

j_gene: TRBJ2-2
abundance: NA
v_gene: TRBV20-1
d_gene: TRBD2
CDR3aa: CSALGLATGELFF
CDR3nt: TGCAGTGCCCTCGGACTAGCCACCGGGGAGCTGTTTTTT

j_gene: TRBJ2-5
abundance: few
v_gene: TRBV12-3/TRBV12-4
d_gene: TRBD2
CDR3aa: CASSTGTSGGVGTQYF
CDR3nt: TGTGCCAGCAGTACCGGGACTAGCGGGGGAGTTGGGACCCAGTACTTC

j_gene: TRBJ2-3
abundance: few
v_gene: TRBV21-1
d_gene: NA
CDR3aa: CASSKVVELAGGGTDTQYF
CDR3nt: TGTGCCAGCAGCAAAGTGGTGGAATTAGCGGGAGGAGGTACAGATACGCAGTATTTT

j_gene: TRBJ2-7
abundance: few
v_gene: TRBV7-2
d_gene: NA
CDR3aa: CASSHGQFLEQYF
CDR3nt: TGTGCCAGCAGCCACGGACAGTTTCTCGAGCAGTACTTC

j_gene: TRBJ2-7
abundance: few
v_gene: TRBV20-1
d_gene: NA
CDR3aa: CSASHRVGYEQYF
CDR3nt: TGCAGTGCTAGTCACAGGGTAGGGTACGAGCAGTACTTC

j_gene: TRBJ2-1
abundance: few
v_gene: TRBV20-1
d_gene: TRBD2
CDR3aa: CSASLLAGRYNEQFF
CDR3nt: TGCAGTGCTAGCCTTCTAGCGGGAAGGTACAATGAGCAGTTCTTC

j_gene: TRBJ2-5
abundance: NA
v_gene: TRBV20-1
d_gene: NA
CDR3aa: CSAVTKETQYF
CDR3nt: TGCAGTGCGGTTACAAAAGAGACCCAGTACTTC

j_gene: TRBJ2-3
abundance: few
v_gene: TRBV4-1
d_gene: NA
CDR3aa: CASSQRQSTDTQYF
CDR3nt: TGCGCCAGCAGCCAAAGGCAGAGCACAGATACGCAGTATTTT

j_gene: TRBJ2-3
abundance: NA
v_gene: TRBV7-2
d_gene: TRBD1
CDR3aa: CASSGRQGSGTDTQYF
CDR3nt: TGTGCCAGCAGCGGAAGACAGGGATCCGGCACAGATACGCAGTATTTT

j_gene: TRBJ2-1
abundance: many
v_gene: TRBV7-3
d_gene: TRBD2
CDR3aa: CASSLMGRTSLSYNEQFF
CDR3nt: TGTGCCAGCAGCTTAATGGGAAGGACTAGCCTCTCCTACAATGAGCAGTTCTTC

j_gene: TRBJ1-1
abundance: NA
v_gene: TRBV5-1
d_gene: TRBD1
CDR3aa: CASSLAVGGATEAFF
CDR3nt: TGCGCCAGCAGCTTGGCCGTAGGGGGCGCGACTGAAGCTTTCTTT

j_gene: TRBJ2-1
abundance: few
v_gene: TRBV7-2
d_gene: TRBD1
CDR3aa: CASSLMETGFNEQFF
CDR3nt: TGTGCCAGCAGCTTAATGGAGACAGGGTTCAATGAGCAGTTCTTC

j_gene: TRBJ1-2
abundance: NA
v_gene: TRBV12-3/TRBV12-4
d_gene: NA
CDR3aa: CASSLVTANYGYTF
CDR3nt: TGTGCCAGCAGTTTAGTGACTGCCAACTATGGCTACACCTTC

j_gene: TRBJ2-2
abundance: many
v_gene: TRBV6-5
d_gene: TRBD1
CDR3aa: CASSLGTGVNTGELFF
CDR3nt: TGTGCCAGCAGTTTAGGGACAGGGGTGAACACCGGGGAGCTGTTTTTT

j_gene: TRBJ1-2
abundance: NA
v_gene: TRBV20-1
d_gene: NA
CDR3aa: CSARANRDGYTF
CDR3nt: TGCAGTGCTAGAGCCAACAGGGATGGCTACACCTTC

j_gene: TRBJ2-1
abundance: NA
v_gene: TRBV20-1
d_gene: TRBD1
CDR3aa: CSAPRQGANEQFF
CDR3nt: TGCAGTGCCCCGAGACAGGGGGCGAATGAGCAGTTCTTC

j_gene: TRBJ2-1
abundance: few
v_gene: TRBV12-3/TRBV12-4
d_gene: NA
CDR3aa: CASSLRTRQFF
CDR3nt: TGTGCCAGCAGTTTAAGGACACGCCAGTTCTTC

j_gene: TRBJ2-3
abundance: NA
v_gene: TRBV18
d_gene: TRBD2
CDR3aa: CASSRARGEGTDTQYF
CDR3nt: TGTGCCAGCTCACGAGCCAGAGGGGAGGGTACAGATACGCAGTATTTT

j_gene: TRBJ2-7
abundance: NA
v_gene: TRBV20-1
d_gene: NA
CDR3aa: CSASSGYEQYF
CDR3nt: TGCAGTGCTAGTAGCGGATACGAGCAGTACTTC

j_gene: TRBJ2-7
abundance: many
v_gene: TRBV6-5
d_gene: NA
CDR3aa: CASSYSGPSYEQYF
CDR3nt: TGTGCCAGCAGTTACTCCGGGCCCTCCTACGAGCAGTACTTC

j_gene: TRBJ1-5
abundance: NA
v_gene: TRBV6-2/TRBV6-3
d_gene: NA
CDR3aa: CASSRDHSNQPQHF
CDR3nt: TGTGCCAGCAGTCGGGACCATAGCAATCAGCCCCAGCATTTT

j_gene: TRBJ1-2
abundance: NA
v_gene: TRBV30
d_gene: NA
CDR3aa: CAWSVGGAGLYGYTF
CDR3nt: TGTGCCTGGAGTGTTGGGGGAGCAGGTTTATATGGCTACACCTTC

j_gene: TRBJ1-2
abundance: NA
v_gene: TRBV7-9
d_gene: NA
CDR3aa: CASSPEAVLYGYTF
CDR3nt: TGTGCCAGCAGCCCTGAGGCAGTACTCTATGGCTACACCTTC

j_gene: TRBJ2-5
abundance: few
v_gene: TRBV7-9
d_gene: NA
CDR3aa: CASSFSSQETQYF
CDR3nt: TGTGCCAGCAGCTTCAGCTCCCAAGAGACCCAGTACTTC

j_gene: TRBJ2-1
abundance: few
v_gene: TRBV7-8
d_gene: NA
CDR3aa: CASSGLPQPFKSEQFF
CDR3nt: TGTGCCAGCAGCGGCCTCCCCCAGCCGTTTAAGAGTGAGCAGTTCTTC

j_gene: TRBJ2-5
abundance: few
v_gene: TRBV2
d_gene: NA
CDR3aa: CASLGSGTPKETQYF
CDR3nt: TGTGCCAGCCTGGGGTCCGGGACTCCGAAGGAGACCCAGTACTTC

j_gene: TRBJ2-3
abundance: many
v_gene: TRBV2
d_gene: NA
CDR3aa: CASGPGTPPQYF
CDR3nt: TGTGCCAGCGGGCCAGGGACTCCACCGCAGTATTTT

j_gene: TRBJ2-6
abundance: NA
v_gene: TRBV11-1
d_gene: TRBD2
CDR3aa: CASTVMGSGGLSGANVLTF
CDR3nt: TGTGCCAGCACCGTCATGGGGAGCGGGGGGTTATCTGGGGCCAACGTCCTGACTTTC

j_gene: TRBJ2-5
abundance: NA
v_gene: TRBV9
d_gene: NA
CDR3aa: CASSVGRVQETQYF
CDR3nt: TGTGCCAGCAGCGTGGGCAGAGTTCAAGAGACCCAGTACTTC

j_gene: TRBJ1-6
abundance: many
v_gene: TRBV12-3/TRBV12-4
d_gene: NA
CDR3aa: CASSWNPRRGSPLHF
CDR3nt: TGTGCCAGCAGCTGGAATCCCCGAAGGGGTTCACCCCTCCACTTT

j_gene: TRBJ2-7
abundance: NA
v_gene: TRBV20-1
d_gene: TRBD1
CDR3aa: CSASVTGVEQYF
CDR3nt: TGCAGTGCAAGCGTCACAGGGGTCGAGCAGTACTTC

j_gene: TRBJ1-2
abundance: NA
v_gene: TRBV10-3
d_gene: NA
CDR3aa: CAINVPRGGYTF
CDR3nt: TGTGCCATCAACGTCCCCAGGGGTGGCTACACCTTC

j_gene: TRBJ2-7
abundance: many
v_gene: TRBV6-1
d_gene: TRBD1
CDR3aa: CASSEGTGFYEQYF
CDR3nt: TGTGCCAGCAGTGAAGGGACAGGATTCTACGAGCAGTACTTC

j_gene: TRBJ2-1
abundance: NA
v_gene: TRBV29-1
d_gene: NA
CDR3aa: CSVEEVGHNNEQFF
CDR3nt: TGCAGCGTTGAAGAAGTGGGTCATAATAATGAGCAGTTCTTC

j_gene: TRBJ1-4
abundance: many
v_gene: TRBV27
d_gene: NA
CDR3aa: CASRMRSQGPEKLFF
CDR3nt: TGTGCCAGCAGAATGAGGAGCCAGGGTCCCGAAAAACTGTTTTTT

j_gene: TRBJ2-7
abundance: few
v_gene: TRBV7-2
d_gene: TRBD2
CDR3aa: CASSLRWASGFDEQYF
CDR3nt: TGTGCCAGCAGCTTAAGGTGGGCTAGCGGATTTGACGAGCAGTACTTC